This is a list of T cell receptor beta chains from one sample in a study of blood T cell repertoires in COVID-19. Repertoires were generated with immunoSEQ multiplex PCR, while TCRdb's copy carries only in-frame clones and drops some. Among about 260,000 clones listed, 75% to 90% were seen once. The source material was peripheral blood. These receptor sequences come from a woman in her sixties or seventies with COVID-19, enrolled during active disease. CDR3s include the opening cysteine and the closing phenylalanine or tryptophan. The order of the fields is CDR3 DNA, CDR3 protein, J gene, D gene, clone size, V gene. D genes are given only for firm matches. Only some rows state a clone size, as once, few, many or a class for expanded clones.

TGTGCCAGCAGTTTATTTAAGGAGCTACCCTACGAGCAGTACTTC	CASSLFKELPYEQYF	TRBJ2-7	.	.	TRBV28
TGTGCCAGCACCAGGGACAAGAACACCGGGGAGCTGTTTTTT	CASTRDKNTGELFF	TRBJ2-2	.	.	TRBV7-9
TGTGCCAGCTCACCACAGGGGGGGCACACTGAAGCTTTCTTT	CASSPQGGHTEAFF	TRBJ1-1	.	.	TRBV18
TGCGCCAGCAGCCAAGAAATCACGCGGGAGGTTGATGAGCAGTTCTTC	CASSQEITREVDEQFF	TRBJ2-1	TRBD2	.	TRBV4-1
TGTGCCAGCAGCTTAGGACAGGGTCATAGCAATCAGCCCCAGCATTTT	CASSLGQGHSNQPQHF	TRBJ1-5	TRBD1	.	TRBV7-9
TGTGCCATCAGTGCGCGGGAGAGCTACGAGCAGTACTTC	CAISARESYEQYF	TRBJ2-7	TRBD2	.	TRBV10-3
TGTGCCAGCAGCGGGAGGGCTGGGACCGGGGAGCTGTTTTTT	CASSGRAGTGELFF	TRBJ2-2	TRBD2	.	TRBV28
TGTGCCAGCTTTAAGCTAGCGGGAGGAGGGGAGACCCAGTACTTC	CASFKLAGGGETQYF	TRBJ2-5	TRBD2	.	TRBV6-5
TGCGCCAGCAGCCAAGGGACAGGGAATACCAATGAGCAGTTCTTC	CASSQGTGNTNEQFF	TRBJ2-1	TRBD1	.	TRBV4-3
TGTGCCAGCAGTTACTCGTCGGACAGTTTGGGCTACACCTTC	CASSYSSDSLGYTF	TRBJ1-2	.	.	TRBV6-5
TGTGCCAGCAGTAGGACAGCGACCAATGAGCAGTTCTTC	CASSRTATNEQFF	TRBJ2-1	.	.	TRBV7-8
TGTGCCAGCAGCTTAGAACCTAGCGGCAACAATGAGCAGTTCTTC	CASSLEPSGNNEQFF	TRBJ2-1	TRBD2	few	TRBV11-3
TGTGCCAGCAACTCAGGGGGGAGTCGGCAGTACTTC	CASNSGGSRQYF	TRBJ2-7	.	.	TRBV6-5
TGCGCCAGCAGCTTGGGCCCGGACAGGGTGATAATGGATACGCAGTATTTT	CASSLGPDRVIMDTQYF	TRBJ2-3	TRBD1	.	TRBV5-1
TGTGCCAGCAGCTTGGGGCAGGAAGTCTACGAGCAGTACTTC	CASSLGQEVYEQYF	TRBJ2-7	.	few	TRBV5-4
TGTGCCAGCAGAAGGACAGGGCGGGGGGGGCTCGCCGAGCAGTACTTC	CASRRTGRGGLAEQYF	TRBJ2-7	.	.	TRBV3-1/TRBV3-2
TGTGCCAGCAGGAGAGGGGGCTATGGCTACACCTTC	CASRRGGYGYTF	TRBJ1-2	.	.	TRBV2
TGTGCCAGCAGCACCGGACAGGGGGCCGTAGATGAGCAGTTCTTC	CASSTGQGAVDEQFF	TRBJ2-1	TRBD1	.	TRBV7-2
TGTGCCTGGAGGGGGGGGACGAACACTGAAGCTTTCTTT	CAWRGGTNTEAFF	TRBJ1-1	.	.	TRBV30
TGTGCCAGCAGCTTAGACCCGGGACAGCAAGAGACCCAGTACTTC	CASSLDPGQQETQYF	TRBJ2-5	TRBD1	.	TRBV7-2
TGTGCCAGCAGGAGAAGCGGGAGGGCCTACAATGAGCAGTTCTTC	CASRRSGRAYNEQFF	TRBJ2-1	TRBD2	.	TRBV6-5
TGTGCCAGCAGCTTAGTTAGCAGCATACTCTATGGCTACACCTTC	CASSLVSSILYGYTF	TRBJ1-2	.	.	TRBV7-8
TGTGCCAGCAGCTTCCGCGAGCTTGCCTACGAGCAGTACTTC	CASSFRELAYEQYF	TRBJ2-7	.	once	TRBV7-2
TGTGCCAGCAGCCCTCGGCCCGGGACTAGCGGAGAGACCCAGTACTTC	CASSPRPGTSGETQYF	TRBJ2-5	TRBD2	.	TRBV5-4
TGTGCCACCAGTGTAGCGGGAGACGCAGATACGCAGTATTTT	CATSVAGDADTQYF	TRBJ2-3	TRBD2	.	TRBV24-1
TGTGCCAGCAGCAAGGGACAGGGGGGTGACTACAATGAGCAGTTCTTC	CASSKGQGGDYNEQFF	TRBJ2-1	.	.	TRBV21-1
TGTGCCAGCGGGACAGGGATGAACACTGAAGCTTTCTTT	CASGTGMNTEAFF	TRBJ1-1	TRBD1	.	TRBV2
TGCGCCAGCAGCGGATCCGGGACAGGAGTCCTGACTTTC	CASSGSGTGVLTF	TRBJ2-6	TRBD1	.	TRBV5-1
TGTGCCAGCAGCCAAGATCTGGCAGCTGGAAACACCATATATTTT	CASSQDLAAGNTIYF	TRBJ1-3	.	.	TRBV3-1/TRBV3-2
TGTGCCAGCAGCTTAACTAGCGGGAGGGTGGGCGATGAGCAGTTCTTC	CASSLTSGRVGDEQFF	TRBJ2-1	TRBD2	few	TRBV13
TGTGCCACCAGTGAGATGTCTAGCGGAGATCCCTACGAGCAGTACTTC	CATSEMSSGDPYEQYF	TRBJ2-7	TRBD2	.	TRBV24-1
TGTGCCAGCTCTAGCGGAATGAACACCGGGGAGCTGTTTTTT	CASSSGMNTGELFF	TRBJ2-2	TRBD2	once	TRBV11-3
TGTGCCAGCAGCCAATCCGGGACAGGGCAGAAGGGCTACGAGCAGTACTTC	CASSQSGTGQKGYEQYF	TRBJ2-7	TRBD1	.	TRBV16
TGTGCCAGCAGTCACGGACAGAACACTGAAGCTTTCTTT	CASSHGQNTEAFF	TRBJ1-1	.	.	TRBV6-6
TGTGCCATCGGACAGGGGGCGTGGGAGCAGTACTTC	CAIGQGAWEQYF	TRBJ2-7	TRBD1	.	TRBV27
TGTGCCAGCAGCCCGGGTGGAAACGGACTGTTTTTT	CASSPGGNGLFF	TRBJ1-4	.	.	TRBV3-1/TRBV3-2
TGTGCCAGCAGTTACCGCAGGGAAGGTGGCTACACCTTC	CASSYRREGGYTF	TRBJ1-2	.	.	TRBV6-2/TRBV6-3
TGTGCCAGCAGCTTAGCGGGAGGAACAGATACGCAGTATTTT	CASSLAGGTDTQYF	TRBJ2-3	.	.	TRBV7-9
TGTGCCAGCAGTTTCCAGAACTATGGCTACACCTTC	CASSFQNYGYTF	TRBJ1-2	.	.	TRBV28
TGTGCCAGCAGTCTAGGGGTTAGCGGGAGAGGAGACATTCAGTACTTC	CASSLGVSGRGDIQYF	TRBJ2-4	TRBD2	.	TRBV27
TGTGCCAGCAGCCAACAGTCGACTAGCGGGAGAAACGAGCAGTACTTC	CASSQQSTSGRNEQYF	TRBJ2-7	TRBD2	.	TRBV3-1/TRBV3-2
TGCGCCAGCAGCTTGGACAGTCTCGCCGAGCAGTACTTC	CASSLDSLAEQYF	TRBJ2-7	.	.	TRBV5-1
TGTGCCAGCAGCTTGTATTCGTACCAAGAGACCCAGTACTTC	CASSLYSYQETQYF	TRBJ2-5	.	.	TRBV13
TGTGCCAGCAGTTCGCAGGGATTCTATGGCTACACCTTC	CASSSQGFYGYTF	TRBJ1-2	.	once	TRBV6-5
TGTGCCAGTAGTGCAGGGGGCGATGAGCAGTTCTTC	CASSAGGDEQFF	TRBJ2-1	TRBD1	.	TRBV19
TGTGCCAGCAGCGTAGCAGGGGAACCCTTCAGAGAGCAGTACTTC	CASSVAGEPFREQYF	TRBJ2-7	.	.	TRBV9
TGTGCCAGTAGTGCGGGACAGGGCCCGCAGTATTTT	CASSAGQGPQYF	TRBJ2-3	TRBD1	.	TRBV19
TGTGCCAGCAGCCTAAGGGGGTCGGGGGGCGGAAACACCATATATTTT	CASSLRGSGGGNTIYF	TRBJ1-3	.	.	TRBV7-2
TGTGCCAGCAGCTGGGGACAAGCCCTCTACGAGCAGTACTTC	CASSWGQALYEQYF	TRBJ2-7	.	.	TRBV7-2
TGCGCCAGCAGCCCCGGACAGGGGGCAAGCGAGCAGTACTTC	CASSPGQGASEQYF	TRBJ2-7	TRBD1	.	TRBV5-1
TGTGCCAGCAGCGGGTCGACAGGGGGCGGCGGCTACACCTTC	CASSGSTGGGGYTF	TRBJ1-2	TRBD1	.	TRBV7-2
TGTGCCAGCAGCGGATGGGAGCAAGAGACCCAGTACTTC	CASSGWEQETQYF	TRBJ2-5	.	.	TRBV9
TGTGCCAGCCTACAGGGAGAGACCCAGTACTTC	CASLQGETQYF	TRBJ2-5	.	.	TRBV18